Listed below are T cell receptor beta chains from one sample, sequenced in a study of OX40 agonist ivuxolimab in advanced cancers. TCRdb's copy holds only in-frame clones and misses some; the assay was immunoSEQ multiplex PCR. This sample has about 18,000 clones, with around 71% found just once. The source was CD4+ or CD8+ T cells sorted from blood, collected in a trial of the OX40 agonist ivuxolimab. The receptors stem from an adult with an advanced solid tumor such as melanoma, head and neck, liver or kidney cancer. Each CDR3 is given with its conserved first and last residue. The order of the fields is V gene, D gene, clone size, J gene, CDR3 DNA, CDR3 protein. A D gene is named only where the DNA matches it firmly. Size is omitted from some rows. Given values are once, few, many or a class for expanded clones.

v_call: TRBV11-2; d_call: -; clone_size: -; j_call: TRBJ1-5; cdr3_nt: TGTGCCAGCAGCTTTTTACAGGGCGGAAATCAGCCCCAGCATTTT; cdr3_aa: CASSFLQGGNQPQHF
v_call: TRBV4-2; d_call: TRBD2; clone_size: once; j_call: TRBJ2-5; cdr3_nt: TGTGCCAGCAGCCAAGTAGCGGGGGATCCCCAGTACTTC; cdr3_aa: CASSQVAGDPQYF
v_call: TRBV10-3; d_call: -; clone_size: -; j_call: TRBJ1-1; cdr3_nt: TGTGCCATCAGTGAGTCGAGACAGACAAACACTGAAGCTTTCTTT; cdr3_aa: CAISESRQTNTEAFF
v_call: TRBV9; d_call: TRBD1; clone_size: -; j_call: TRBJ2-1; cdr3_nt: TGTGCCAGCAGCTTCCGGGACAGGGCAATAGATGAGCAGTTCTTC; cdr3_aa: CASSFRDRAIDEQFF
v_call: TRBV6-5; d_call: TRBD1; clone_size: -; j_call: TRBJ2-3; cdr3_nt: TGTGCCAGCAGTTATTCGGACAGGGGCACAGATACGCAGTATTTT; cdr3_aa: CASSYSDRGTDTQYF
v_call: TRBV28; d_call: TRBD2; clone_size: -; j_call: TRBJ2-1; cdr3_nt: TGTGCCAGCAGTTCCCTGACTAGCGGGAGTATAAGTGAGCAGTTCTTC; cdr3_aa: CASSSLTSGSISEQFF
v_call: TRBV4-1; d_call: TRBD1; clone_size: -; j_call: TRBJ1-5; cdr3_nt: TGCGCCAGAAGGGGACAGCGACCCGTTGGAAATCAGCCCCAGCATTTT; cdr3_aa: CARRGQRPVGNQPQHF
v_call: TRBV5-6; d_call: -; clone_size: -; j_call: TRBJ1-1; cdr3_nt: TGTGCCGGCAGCTTGAACTCGAACACTGAAGCTTTCTTT; cdr3_aa: CAGSLNSNTEAFF
v_call: TRBV7-9; d_call: -; clone_size: -; j_call: TRBJ2-2; cdr3_nt: TGTGCCAGCAGCTCACCGGAAGACACCGGGGAGCTGTTTTTT; cdr3_aa: CASSSPEDTGELFF
v_call: TRBV27; d_call: -; clone_size: -; j_call: TRBJ2-7; cdr3_nt: TGTGCCAGCAGTTTATTCGGACAGAACTACGAGCAGTACTTC; cdr3_aa: CASSLFGQNYEQYF
v_call: TRBV27; d_call: -; clone_size: -; j_call: TRBJ1-5; cdr3_nt: TGTGCCAGCAGCCTGGGGGTTGGCAATCAGCCCCAGCATTTT; cdr3_aa: CASSLGVGNQPQHF